What follows are 19 T cell receptor beta chains derived from one specimen sequenced in a study of T-cell reconstitution after alpha-beta-depleted transplantation in children. Molecular barcoding with unique molecular identifiers was used for the TCRbeta library. TCRdb processed the PCR reads anew with MiXCR; each CDR3 protein has one entry. The repertoire holds fewer than 700,000 distinct CDR3 sequences, about an eighth seen once, with approximately 2% in the top ten. This material consisted of PBMCs, mostly from graft donor cells, taken 360 days after TCRalphabeta/CD19-depleted stem cell transplant. These receptors originate from a male patient between 5 and 17 years old who had a stem cell transplant for acute myeloid leukemia, so the T cells may come from the graft donor.

This clonotype was seen only a few times. The V gene is TRBV19, the J gene TRBJ2-4; 8 bases fit TRBD2. The CDR3 has 14 amino acids. Germline CDR1 is LNHDA and CDR2 is SQIVND (reference sequence). V lost 3 bases, J lost 3 bases, and 1 base stayed unmatched. DNA of the CDR3: TGTGCCAGTAGTATTCGGGGGGGCAAAAACATTCAGTACTTC. It is translated as CASSIRGGKNIQYF.

This chain joins TRBV9 and TRBJ2-7; unclear D gene. This CDR3 contains 13 residues. Germline loops: CDR1 SGDLS, CDR2 YYNGEE. Trimming took off 4 bases at V and 1 base at J, with 9 bases between the two ends. The CDR3 DNA is TGTGCCAGCAGCTCCGACGTGTCCTACGAGCAGTACTTC. It yields the protein CASSSDVSYEQYF.

The rearrangement links TRBV6-2 or TRBV6-3 to TRBJ2-7; D gene uncertain. The ends were cut back, 8 bases at V and 7 bases at J, with 12 bases in the middle. CDR1 and CDR2 from the germline V gene are MNHEY and SVGEGT. CDR3 size: 11 residues. CDR3 sequence: CASGRTGEQYV. As DNA, the CDR3 is TGTGCCAGCGGCCGGACCGGGGAGCAGTACGTC.

This clonotype was seen a few times. This chain links TRBV21-1 with TRBJ1-6; the table gives TRBD1 as D, unverified against the DNA. TRBV21-1 is a pseudogene locus. The CDR3 runs 15 residues. The CDR3 region is CASRNRGRNNSPLHF. CDR3 DNA sequence: TGTGCCAGCAGGAACAGGGGCCGTAATAATTCACCCCTCCACTTT.

This clonotype was detected only a few times. The J gene is TRBJ2-7, the V gene TRBV29-1; perhaps TRBD1 as D (6 bases). This CDR3 region has 15 residues. Germline assignment: CDR1 SQVTM and CDR2 ANQGSEA. The ends were cut back, 2 bases at V and 4 bases at J, with 18 bases in the middle. CDR3 residues: CSVEYLAGDSYEQYF. The CDR3 nucleotides are TGCAGCGTTGAATACCTGGCAGGGGATTCTTACGAGCAGTACTTC.

Of note for this clonotype: A read error may be the cause here, since a much bigger clone is one base away. The chain employs TRBV7-6 and TRBJ2-3; TRBD2 matches 8 bases. Germline CDR1 and CDR2: SGHVS and FNYEAQ. J was trimmed by 0 bases and V by 3 bases; bases with no gene match: 14. This CDR3 region has 19 residues. CDR3 sequence: CASSFRARLAFPSTDTQYF. CDR3 coding DNA: TGTGCCAGCAGCTTTCGGGCGAGACTAGCGTTTCCTAGCACAGATACGCAGTATTTT. The full variable domain, with the rest looked up from reference TRBV7-6 and TRBJ2-3, is GAGVSQSPRYKVTKRGQDVALRCDPISGHVSLYWYRQALGQGPEFLTYFNYEAQQDKSGLPNDRFSAERPEGSISTLTIQRTEQRDSAMYRCASSFRARLAFPSTDTQYFGPGTRLTVL.

The chain combines TRBV7-2 with TRBJ2-1, with D possibly called TRBD1 or TRBD2 (5 bases each). V lost 0 bases to trimming and J lost 7 bases, with 16 bases between them. CDR1 and CDR2 (germline): SGHTA, FQGNSA. CDR3 length: 16 amino acids. The CDR3 DNA reads as TGTGCCAGCAGCTTAGCCCTGGGGACCACGTGGAATGAGCAGTTCTTC. This codes for CASSLALGTTWNEQFF.

This clonotype was seen more than once but under ten times. V is TRBV30 and J is TRBJ2-7, with D possibly being TRBD2 (5 bases). Germline CDR1 and CDR2: GTSNPN and SVGIG (reference sequence). This CDR3 spans 15 amino acids. The ends were cut back, 5 bases at V and 3 bases at J, with 20 bases in the middle. CDR3 region: CAWGGRSRFVYEQYF. In DNA form, the CDR3 reads TGTGCCTGGGGAGGCAGGAGCCGTTTCGTCTACGAGCAGTACTTC.

This clonotype was seen a handful of times. CDR3 loop: CASSYLGGNGEQFF. CDR3 sequence (DNA): TGTGCCAGCAGTTACCTTGGGGGGAACGGTGAGCAGTTCTTC. V usage is TRBV6-2 or TRBV6-3 and J usage is TRBJ2-1, with D perhaps TRBD2 (6 bases). This CDR3 region has 14 residues. The germline CDR1 and CDR2 sequences are MNHEY and SVGEGT. The V end lost 2 bases, the J end lost 9 bases, and 14 bases lay between the germline ends.

This clonotype was observed a few times. The J gene is TRBJ2-5, the V gene TRBV12-3 or TRBV12-4; D possibly uses TRBD1 or TRBD2 (5 bases each). V was shortened by 5 bases and J by 5 bases, with 21 bases between the two germline ends. The CDR3 has 16 amino acids. The CDR3 DNA reads as TGTGCCAGCAGTCCTTTCGCAGGGAGAGGGTGGGAGACCCAGTACTTC. Amino acid sequence: CASSPFAGRGWETQYF.

A few counts support this clonotype. The V call is TRBV5-1, the J call TRBJ1-1; maybe TRBD1 (6 bases). Germline V lookup: CDR1 SGHRS, CDR2 YFSETQ. V gave up 0 bases and J gave up 1 base, with 16 bases separating them. The CDR3 runs to 17 residues. The CDR3 region is CASSLEGGGNWNTEAFF. DNA for the CDR3: TGCGCCAGCAGCTTGGAAGGGGGAGGAAATTGGAACACTGAAGCTTTCTTT.

In its sample, this clonotype was seen many times. V gene TRBV28 combines with J gene TRBJ1-1; D not resolved. V was pared by 2 bases and J by 4 bases, with 5 bases between. The CDR3 has 12 residues. Germline CDR1 MDHEN, CDR2 SYDVKM. In DNA form, the CDR3 reads TGTGCCAGCAGTTTAGGGCCCACTGAAGCTTTCTTT. This sequence encodes CASSLGPTEAFF.

The chain has TRBV28 and TRBJ2-1; D is ambiguous. Germline values: CDR1 MDHEN, CDR2 SYDVKM. V shed 5 bases and J shed 3 bases, with 14 bases lying between them. This CDR3 is built from 15 residues. CDR3 in DNA: TGTGCCAGCAGTCCCTCGCGGTTATTCTACAATGAGCAGTTCTTC. It codes for CASSPSRLFYNEQFF.

J is TRBJ1-5 and V is TRBV12-3 or TRBV12-4; D is possibly TRBD1 (5 bases). The CDR3 totals 15 residues. The germline V and J ends were trimmed by 5 bases and 5 bases, with 16 bases remaining between them. The DNA of the CDR3 is TGTGCCAGCAGTGGGGACGGACACCAAGATCAGCCCCAGCATTTT. It encodes CASSGDGHQDQPQHF.

This clonotype was found a few times. The chain is built from TRBV4-3 and TRBJ2-3; perhaps TRBD2 as D (6 bases). Trimming stripped 8 bases from V and 1 base from J, with 19 bases between. From germline, CDR1 is LGHNA and CDR2 YSLEER. This CDR3 has 16 residues. For the CDR3, the DNA is TGCGCCAGCTCATACCGGGAGCCCAGGGGCACAGATACGCAGTATTTT. Its protein product is CASSYREPRGTDTQYF.

This clonotype was counted between two and nine times. The chain carries TRBV7-2 and TRBJ1-1; 10 bases are shared with TRBD1. Looked up from germline, CDR1 is SGHTA and CDR2 is FQGNSA. The ends lost 2 bases at V and 12 bases at J; junction bases unmatched: 15. The CDR3 spans 16 residues. Here the CDR3 reads CASSLKGQGFKSKTFF. CDR3 sequence (DNA): TGTGCCAGCAGCTTAAAGGGACAGGGGTTCAAGTCGAAAACTTTCTTT.

This clonotype was found many times. The V and J genes are TRBV25-1 and TRBJ2-7, with 9 bases matching TRBD2. With V trimmed by 4 bases and J by 0 bases, 10 bases remained unmatched. The CDR3 covers 17 residues. The V gene's germline CDR1 is MGHDK and CDR2 SYGVNS. The CDR3 loop is CASSAASGIGSSYEQYF. As DNA, the CDR3 is TGTGCCAGCAGTGCTGCTAGCGGGATAGGTAGCTCCTACGAGCAGTACTTC.

The V call is TRBV12-3 or TRBV12-4, the J call TRBJ1-2; 8 nucleotides match TRBD1. After removal of 6 bases from V and 7 bases from J, the junction contained 10 bases not matched to a gene. The CDR3 is 14 residues long. CDR3 sequence (DNA): TGTGCCAGCAGACCAGGGGGCGCATCGTCTGGCTACACCTTC. Translated: CASRPGGASSGYTF.

This clonotype was seen only once. As the CDR3 is not closed by the conserved phenylalanine or tryptophan, this likely results from a read error. The chain combines TRBV15 with TRBJ2-5; 7 bases fit TRBD1. After removal of 2 bases from V and 1 base from J, the junction contained 7 bases not matched to a gene. CDR3 length equals 16 residues. CDR1 is LNHNV and CDR2 is YYDKDF in the germline V gene (reference sequence). CDR3 nucleotide sequence: TGTGCCACCAGCAGACCACCGGGACAGCCCCAAGAGACCCAGTACTAC. This encodes CATSRPPGQPQETQYY.